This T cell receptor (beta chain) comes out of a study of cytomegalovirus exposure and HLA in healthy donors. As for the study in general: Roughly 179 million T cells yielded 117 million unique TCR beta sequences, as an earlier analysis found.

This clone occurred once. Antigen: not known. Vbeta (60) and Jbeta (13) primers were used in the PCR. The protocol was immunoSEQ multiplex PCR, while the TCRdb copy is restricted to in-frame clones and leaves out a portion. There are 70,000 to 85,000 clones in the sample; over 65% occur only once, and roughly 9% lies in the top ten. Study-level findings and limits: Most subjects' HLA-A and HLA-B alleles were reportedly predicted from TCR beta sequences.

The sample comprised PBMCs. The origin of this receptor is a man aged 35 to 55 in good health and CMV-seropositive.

In DNA, the CDR3 is TGTGCCAGCAGCCCCAGGGACAGGTTGAATGGCTACACCTTC. It encodes CASSPRDRLNGYTF. The chain uses TRBV6-5 and TRBJ1-2, with 8 bases lining up with TRBD1. Germline V lookup: CDR1 MNHEY, CDR2 SVGAGI. This CDR3 comprises 14 residues. The V segment lost 6 bases and the J segment 6 bases; nucleotides outside the gene matches: 9.